The following is a T cell receptor (beta chain) sequence with its context. This specimen belongs to a study of blood T cell repertoires in COVID-19. Across the study: Acute and convalescent COVID-19 samples came from the United States, Italy and Spain. The analysed material was cDNA or gDNA that came from T cells, B-cell-depleted T cells, or PBMCs.

Germline V gene data show CDR1 as LGHNA and CDR2 as YSLEER. The CDR3 is 18 residues long. The V gene end was trimmed by 2 bases and the J gene end by 1 base; junction bases not matched to a gene: 9. In the authors' methods: Quantification of nucleated cells was approximated via reference gene primer amplification. The protocol was immunoSEQ multiplex PCR, while the TCRdb copy is restricted to in-frame clones and leaves out a portion. V and J calls and clone size are given by that table; D and trimming were obtained from the DNA. The data show around 180,000 clones, with about nine tenths seen just once and approximately 2.1% held by the top ten.

This receptor was identified in a man between 65 and 85 years old with active or convalescent COVID-19. The chain recombines TRBV4-3 with TRBJ2-2; the match to TRBD1 covers 8 bases. The material sequenced was peripheral blood. CDR3 residues: CASSQKPTGDLNTGELFF. The CDR3 DNA is TGCGCCAGCAGCCAAAAGCCGACAGGGGACCTGAACACCGGGGAGCTGTTTTTT.